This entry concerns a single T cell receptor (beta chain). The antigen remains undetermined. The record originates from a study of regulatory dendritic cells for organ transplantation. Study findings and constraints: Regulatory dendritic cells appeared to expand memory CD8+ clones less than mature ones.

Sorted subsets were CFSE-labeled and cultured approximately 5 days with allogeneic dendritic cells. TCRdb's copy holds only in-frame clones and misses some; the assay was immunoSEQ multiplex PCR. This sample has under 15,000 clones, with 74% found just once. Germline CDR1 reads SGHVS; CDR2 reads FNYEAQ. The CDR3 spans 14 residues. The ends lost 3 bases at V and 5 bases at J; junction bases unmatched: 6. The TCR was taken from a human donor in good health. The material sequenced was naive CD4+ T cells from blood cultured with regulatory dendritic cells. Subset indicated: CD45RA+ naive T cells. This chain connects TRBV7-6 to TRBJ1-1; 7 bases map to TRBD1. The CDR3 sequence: CASSFNRGETEAFF. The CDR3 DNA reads TGTGCCAGCAGCTTTAACAGGGGAGAAACTGAAGCTTTCTTT.